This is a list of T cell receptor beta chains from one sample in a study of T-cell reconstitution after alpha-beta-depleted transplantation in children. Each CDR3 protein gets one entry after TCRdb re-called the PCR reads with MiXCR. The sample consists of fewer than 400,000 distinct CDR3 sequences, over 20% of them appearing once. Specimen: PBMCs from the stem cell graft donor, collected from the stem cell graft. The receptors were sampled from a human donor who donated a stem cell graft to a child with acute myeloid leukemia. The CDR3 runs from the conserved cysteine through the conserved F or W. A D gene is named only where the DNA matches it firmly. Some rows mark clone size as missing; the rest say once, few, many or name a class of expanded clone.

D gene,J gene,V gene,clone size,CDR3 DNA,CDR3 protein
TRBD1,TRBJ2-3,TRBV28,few,TGTGCCAGCAGTTTATCCGGGACAGGGTTGTATTTT,CASSLSGTGLYF
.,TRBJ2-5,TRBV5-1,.,TGCGCCAGCAGTCTGGGACCAGGTGGGGAGACCCAGTACTTC,CASSLGPGGETQYF
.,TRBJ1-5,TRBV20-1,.,TGCAGTGCTAGCGGGGGGAGGGCCCAGCATTTT,CSASGGRAQHF
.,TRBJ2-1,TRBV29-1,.,TGCAGCGTTGGGGATACAGAAAGCTCCTACAATGAGCAGTTCTTC,CSVGDTESSYNEQFF
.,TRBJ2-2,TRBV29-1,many,TGCAGCGTTGCACGTCCGGACACCGGGGAGCTGTTTTTT,CSVARPDTGELFF
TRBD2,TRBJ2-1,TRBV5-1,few,TGCGCCAGCACCGTAACTAGCGTCTCCTACAATGAGCAGTTCTTC,CASTVTSVSYNEQFF
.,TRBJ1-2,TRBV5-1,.,TGCGCCAGCAGCTCTGGCAGGGGCGGAGGCTACACCTTC,CASSSGRGGGYTF
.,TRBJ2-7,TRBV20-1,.,TGCAGTGCTCCCCGGCCGGGACTTAACTACGAGCAGTACTTC,CSAPRPGLNYEQYF
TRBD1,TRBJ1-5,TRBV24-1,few,TGTGCCACCAGTGACCACAGGGGATTGAGCAATCAGCCCCAGCATTTT,CATSDHRGLSNQPQHF
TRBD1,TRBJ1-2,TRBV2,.,TGTGCCAGCAGTTTGACAGGGGGGACGAGCTATGGCTACACCTTC,CASSLTGGTSYGYTF
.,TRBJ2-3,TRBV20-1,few,TGCAGTGCTCCCGATACAGATACGCAGTATTTT,CSAPDTDTQYF
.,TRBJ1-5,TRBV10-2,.,TGCGCCAGCAGCGACGACCTCTTTGGTCAGCCCCAGCATTTT,CASSDDLFGQPQHF
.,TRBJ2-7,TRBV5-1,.,TGCGCCAGCAGCGCCGACAGGCTAGCCTACGAGCAGTACTTC,CASSADRLAYEQYF
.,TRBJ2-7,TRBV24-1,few,TGTGCCACCAGTGATTCAGTGGAGGTCCACGAGCAGTACTTC,CATSDSVEVHEQYF
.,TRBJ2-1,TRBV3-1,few,TGTGCCAGCAGCGATCATACTGTGTACCTAGCTAGCTCCTACAATGAGCAGTTCTTC,CASSDHTVYLASSYNEQFF
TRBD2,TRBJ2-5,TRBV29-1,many,TGCAGCGTTGCTGGGAGGGCCGCGGAGACCCAGTACTTC,CSVAGRAAETQYF
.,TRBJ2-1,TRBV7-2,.,TGTGCCAGCAGCTTAGTTGTACATGAGCAGTTCTTC,CASSLVVHEQFF
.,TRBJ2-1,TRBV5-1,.,TGCGCCAGCAGCTTGACGGCGGGAGAGCAGTTCTTC,CASSLTAGEQFF
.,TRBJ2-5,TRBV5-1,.,TGCGCCAGCAGTAGTGCTAGCGCAAGATTTGAAGAGACCCAGTACTTC,CASSSASARFEETQYF